This is a list of T cell receptor beta chains from one sample in a study of technical replicates of blood from a few donors. TCRdb keeps only in-frame clones here, not all; method: immunoSEQ multiplex PCR. The table shows just under 60,000 clones, with roughly nine tenths occurring only once. Specimen: PBMCs. The receptor source for this set is a human donor in good health. Some clones in this sample may be carry-over from other donors' samples. CDR3s include the opening cysteine and the closing phenylalanine or tryptophan. Fields, in order: CDR3 DNA, CDR3 protein, D gene, J gene, V gene, clone size. A D gene is named only where the DNA matches it firmly. Some rows have no size entry. The others give once, few or many, or a class for an expanded clone.

cdr3_nt: TGTGCCAGCAGCTGGCGGGGGGGTGGGTACAATGAGCAGTTCTTC; cdr3_aa: CASSWRGGGYNEQFF; d_call: TRBD2; j_call: TRBJ2-1; v_call: TRBV7-9; clone_size: once
cdr3_nt: TGCGCCAGCAGCCCCGGGTGGACTAGCGGGGGGTTCACAGATACGCAGTATTTT; cdr3_aa: CASSPGWTSGGFTDTQYF; d_call: TRBD2; j_call: TRBJ2-3; v_call: TRBV5-1; clone_size: once
cdr3_nt: TGCGCCAGCAGTCCACCTAACGCATGCTACGAGCAGTACTTC; cdr3_aa: CASSPPNACYEQYF; d_call: .; j_call: TRBJ2-7; v_call: TRBV23-1; clone_size: .
cdr3_nt: TGTGCCAGCAGCTTGAGGGGGGGAGAGACCCAGTACTTC; cdr3_aa: CASSLRGGETQYF; d_call: .; j_call: TRBJ2-5; v_call: TRBV5-4; clone_size: .
cdr3_nt: TGTGCCAGCAGTGGGACTAAGACTGAAGCTTTCTTT; cdr3_aa: CASSGTKTEAFF; d_call: .; j_call: TRBJ1-1; v_call: TRBV6-1; clone_size: .
cdr3_nt: TGTGCCAGCAGCTTATCCTCTTATAATTCACCCCTCCACTTT; cdr3_aa: CASSLSSYNSPLHF; d_call: .; j_call: TRBJ1-6; v_call: TRBV11-1; clone_size: .
cdr3_nt: TGTGCCATCACTCCTAAAGGGGACAGCCATGGCTACACCTTC; cdr3_aa: CAITPKGDSHGYTF; d_call: TRBD1; j_call: TRBJ1-2; v_call: TRBV10-3; clone_size: .
cdr3_nt: TGTGCCAGCAGCTCCGACCGAACGGGACACTACACCGGGGAGCTGTTTTTT; cdr3_aa: CASSSDRTGHYTGELFF; d_call: .; j_call: TRBJ2-2; v_call: TRBV7-3; clone_size: .
cdr3_nt: TGTGCCAGCAGCCAGGGCAGATCCTACGAGCAGTACTTC; cdr3_aa: CASSQGRSYEQYF; d_call: .; j_call: TRBJ2-7; v_call: TRBV7-2; clone_size: .
cdr3_nt: TGTGCCAGCAGCTCAGGTTCAGGTATCCAAGAGACCCAGTACTTC; cdr3_aa: CASSSGSGIQETQYF; d_call: .; j_call: TRBJ2-5; v_call: TRBV7-9; clone_size: .
cdr3_nt: TGTGCCAGCAGCTTATTAGTGGGCGACACTGAAGCTTTCTTT; cdr3_aa: CASSLLVGDTEAFF; d_call: .; j_call: TRBJ1-1; v_call: TRBV7-9; clone_size: .
cdr3_nt: TGTGCCAGCAGCACCGCTCTAGCGGGCTCCTACGAGCAGTACTTC; cdr3_aa: CASSTALAGSYEQYF; d_call: TRBD2; j_call: TRBJ2-7; v_call: TRBV4-2; clone_size: .
cdr3_nt: TGTGCCAGCAGTGCTGCTAGGCGGCTGGCGACGTCTTTCTTT; cdr3_aa: CASSAARRLATSFF; d_call: .; j_call: TRBJ1-1; v_call: TRBV6-5; clone_size: once
cdr3_nt: TGTGCCAGCAGCAAACAGGGTTTTCGGGAGACCCAGTACTTC; cdr3_aa: CASSKQGFRETQYF; d_call: .; j_call: TRBJ2-5; v_call: TRBV7-6; clone_size: .
cdr3_nt: TGTGCCATCAGTGGGGGCGGAACCTTTAATGAGCAGTTCTTC; cdr3_aa: CAISGGGTFNEQFF; d_call: .; j_call: TRBJ2-1; v_call: TRBV10-3; clone_size: .
cdr3_nt: TGCGCCAGCAGCTTTGCCCCGCGGGGGGACACGAACACCGGGGAGCTGTTTTTT; cdr3_aa: CASSFAPRGDTNTGELFF; d_call: TRBD2; j_call: TRBJ2-2; v_call: TRBV5-1; clone_size: .
cdr3_nt: TGTGCCAGCAGCTCCCCGAATGAAAAACTGTTTTTT; cdr3_aa: CASSSPNEKLFF; d_call: .; j_call: TRBJ1-4; v_call: TRBV7-2; clone_size: .
cdr3_nt: TGTGCCAGCAGCTTAGGCCGAGGGGGCTCCGGGAACACTGAAGCTTTCTTT; cdr3_aa: CASSLGRGGSGNTEAFF; d_call: TRBD1; j_call: TRBJ1-1; v_call: TRBV11-2; clone_size: .
cdr3_nt: TGTGCCACCGCGATAACCCTCTATAATTCACCCCTCCACTTT; cdr3_aa: CATAITLYNSPLHF; d_call: .; j_call: TRBJ1-6; v_call: TRBV19; clone_size: .
cdr3_nt: TGTGCCAGCAGCTCAAACTCGGGGGGCTCTTACGAGCAGTACTTC; cdr3_aa: CASSSNSGGSYEQYF; d_call: .; j_call: TRBJ2-7; v_call: TRBV7-8; clone_size: .
cdr3_nt: TGTGCCAGCAGCCTCCAAGGACTAGCGGGAGGACTGGGTGACGAGCAGTACTTC; cdr3_aa: CASSLQGLAGGLGDEQYF; d_call: TRBD2; j_call: TRBJ2-7; v_call: TRBV11-1; clone_size: .
cdr3_nt: TGTGCCAGCAGCTTGTTACCTAGCCCGGGACTAAGGACGGGACAGCCCCAGCATTTT; cdr3_aa: CASSLLPSPGLRTGQPQHF; d_call: .; j_call: TRBJ1-5; v_call: TRBV7-4; clone_size: .
cdr3_nt: TGTGCCAGCAGCTCCATGCAAGGACTGAACACCGGGGAGCTGTTTTTT; cdr3_aa: CASSSMQGLNTGELFF; d_call: .; j_call: TRBJ2-2; v_call: TRBV21-1; clone_size: .
cdr3_nt: TGTGCCAGCAGCCCTGGGGGGGCCAGCTCCTACAATGAGCAGTTCTTC; cdr3_aa: CASSPGGASSYNEQFF; d_call: .; j_call: TRBJ2-1; v_call: TRBV5-4; clone_size: once
cdr3_nt: TGTGCCAGCAGCCTTGCCGGAGGAGAGACCCAGTACTTC; cdr3_aa: CASSLAGGETQYF; d_call: .; j_call: TRBJ2-5; v_call: TRBV5-6; clone_size: .
cdr3_nt: TGTGCCGTTGGGGGGGGTAATGAGCAGTTCTTC; cdr3_aa: CAVGGGNEQFF; d_call: TRBD2; j_call: TRBJ2-1; v_call: TRBV10-3; clone_size: few
cdr3_nt: TGTGCCAGCAGAAACAGCGGGGGCAGCAATGGCTACACCTTC; cdr3_aa: CASRNSGGSNGYTF; d_call: .; j_call: TRBJ1-2; v_call: TRBV6-1; clone_size: .
cdr3_nt: TGTGCCACCAGCGGGTGGGCCAGGGACGAGCAGTACTTC; cdr3_aa: CATSGWARDEQYF; d_call: .; j_call: TRBJ2-7; v_call: TRBV15; clone_size: .
cdr3_nt: TGTGCCAGCAGCGGGGAGGGAAGCTCCTACGAGCAGTACTTC; cdr3_aa: CASSGEGSSYEQYF; d_call: TRBD2; j_call: TRBJ2-7; v_call: TRBV7-9; clone_size: .
cdr3_nt: TGTGCCAGCAGCTCCGGGGTGAACACTGAAGCTTTCTTT; cdr3_aa: CASSSGVNTEAFF; d_call: .; j_call: TRBJ1-1; v_call: TRBV2; clone_size: .
cdr3_nt: TGTGCCACCGCGACAGGGGCGGTCCAGGAGCAGTACTTC; cdr3_aa: CATATGAVQEQYF; d_call: TRBD1; j_call: TRBJ2-7; v_call: TRBV2; clone_size: .
cdr3_nt: TGTGCCAGCAGGGGACAGGGAGGTTACAATGAGCAGTTCTTC; cdr3_aa: CASRGQGGYNEQFF; d_call: TRBD1; j_call: TRBJ2-1; v_call: TRBV2; clone_size: .
cdr3_nt: TGTGCCAGCAGTGAAGCGTTGGGAGCGGGAGGGACAGATACGCAGTATTTT; cdr3_aa: CASSEALGAGGTDTQYF; d_call: TRBD2; j_call: TRBJ2-3; v_call: TRBV25-1; clone_size: few
cdr3_nt: TGTGCCAGCAGTTACGAGTTGCCCCACAATGAGCAGTTCTTC; cdr3_aa: CASSYELPHNEQFF; d_call: .; j_call: TRBJ2-1; v_call: TRBV6-6; clone_size: .
cdr3_nt: TGCGCCAGCAGCCTGTACCCCGGCGGAGGGGGGGAAGAGACCCAGTACTTC; cdr3_aa: CASSLYPGGGGEETQYF; d_call: .; j_call: TRBJ2-5; v_call: TRBV4-1; clone_size: few
cdr3_nt: TGCGCCAGCAGCCAAGGGGCCCTGCCGCCCGTTTATTTT; cdr3_aa: CASSQGALPPVYF; d_call: .; j_call: TRBJ1-3; v_call: TRBV4-3; clone_size: .
cdr3_nt: TGTGCCAGCAGTTACAGGGTCCAAGAGACCCAGTACTTC; cdr3_aa: CASSYRVQETQYF; d_call: .; j_call: TRBJ2-5; v_call: TRBV2; clone_size: .
cdr3_nt: TGCGCCAGACTTTGGTGGGGGGGAAGTTATCAGCCCCAGCATTTT; cdr3_aa: CARLWWGGSYQPQHF; d_call: .; j_call: TRBJ1-5; v_call: TRBV10-1; clone_size: .
cdr3_nt: TGTGCCAGCAGTTCCTCAAACACCTACGAGCAGTACTTC; cdr3_aa: CASSSSNTYEQYF; d_call: .; j_call: TRBJ2-7; v_call: TRBV6-6; clone_size: .
cdr3_nt: TGTGCCAGCAGTCCGTTAGCGGGAGGGAACAATGAGCAGTTCTTC; cdr3_aa: CASSPLAGGNNEQFF; d_call: TRBD2; j_call: TRBJ2-1; v_call: TRBV6-1; clone_size: .
cdr3_nt: TGTGCCAGCAGGATTAATGGACAGGGGAACTATGGCTACACCTTC; cdr3_aa: CASRINGQGNYGYTF; d_call: TRBD1; j_call: TRBJ1-2; v_call: TRBV6-5; clone_size: .
cdr3_nt: TGTGCCAGCAGCCCCACAGGGTTTGGCTACACCTTC; cdr3_aa: CASSPTGFGYTF; d_call: .; j_call: TRBJ1-2; v_call: TRBV7-9; clone_size: .
cdr3_nt: TGCGCCAGCAGCCAAAATGCCCCCTCCGGGACAGGGGGCCCTAACTATGGCTACACCTTC; cdr3_aa: CASSQNAPSGTGGPNYGYTF; d_call: TRBD1; j_call: TRBJ1-2; v_call: TRBV4-3; clone_size: .